This TCR beta chain was recovered during a study of blood T cells in healthy people across ages. Study observations and caveats: It was held that the diversity estimates obtained from one million T cells were underestimates. Unsorted PBMC material precluded a definitive naive versus antigen-experienced comparison.

It was with a sample-barcoded 5' primer and a J-beta primer mix that a second PCR of about 6 to 12 cycles was run. TCRdb passed the 5' RACE reads through MiXCR, listing each CDR3 protein once. This sample has about 570,000 distinct CDR3 sequences, with approximately 27% found just once. Note on this clonotype: The antigen is not known.

Between the trimmed V and J ends, which lost 8 bases and 5 bases, there was a span of 7 bases. The CDR3 sequence is 11 residues long. Germline CDR1 MNHEY, CDR2 SVGEGT. This rearrangement joins TRBV6-2 or TRBV6-3 to TRBJ2-1; D is uncertain. The clonotype was recovered from a woman aged 70-85 years in good health. Material: blood. The DNA for the CDR3 is TGTGCCAGCGGGGTTCACAATGAGCAGTTCTTC. This translates into CASGVHNEQFF.